This TCR beta chain appears in the sequencing data of a study of T-cell memory formation after mild COVID-19. The overall study: TCR clusters mostly belonged to single donors. Study-wide results and limits: From day 15 to 85, contracting clones were balanced between CD4 and CD8, whereas later expanders leaned toward CD4+. Clonal second-wave expansions that peaked on day 37 had unconfirmed SARS-CoV-2 specificity.

With 3 bases removed from V and 3 bases from J, the gap between germline ends came to 9 bases. CDR1 and CDR2 from the germline V gene are SGHRS and YFSETQ. The CDR3 has 13 amino acids. The 5'RACE method, run with constant-segment primers, produced TCR alpha and TCR beta cDNA libraries (carrying sample barcodes and UMIs). One entry per CDR3 protein results from TCRdb running MiXCR on the 5' RACE reads. The table has 150,000 to 200,000 distinct CDR3 sequences, 20% to 25% seen once. This clonotype came up a few times. Antigen unknown. The chain joins TRBV5-1 to TRBJ1-1; D is unresolved. Input material: PBMCs or a T cell subset sorted from them (not recorded which). This TCR derives from an adult woman who had mild COVID-19 (a few samples of this study predate the infection). Cell type and time point are not known. CDR3 protein: CASSSDTYTEAFF. In DNA form, the CDR3 reads TGCGCCAGCAGCTCCGACACGTACACTGAAGCTTTCTTT.